This T cell receptor (beta chain) came from a study of T cells after yellow fever vaccination. Study overall: Fractions containing few cells were prepared with SMART-Seq v4 Ultra Low Input.

Trimming stripped 7 bases from V and 4 bases from J, with 14 bases between. CDR3 length: 14 residues. TCRdb itself ran the 5' RACE reads through MiXCR, one entry per CDR3 protein. The sample contains about 340,000 distinct CDR3 sequences, roughly 4.3% of which appear only once. Whole-study findings and limits: Although the secondary response was weaker, it peaked faster, at day 5 versus 15. Clonotypes appearing in both CD4 and CD8 compartments existed, and their share was small. Post-booster repertoires again held most primary-vaccination clones (just under 97% CD4, roughly 90% CD8).

In the case of this clonotype: As yet, its antigen is unknown.

This chain links TRBV12-3 or TRBV12-4 with TRBJ2-4; TRBD1 is a possible D gene (6 bases). The sequencing here drew on PBMCs, taken 5 days after the yellow fever booster vaccination. The receptor comes from a man between 18 and 29 years old who received the YFV17D yellow fever vaccine. CDR3 region: CASTQPGQKNIQYF. DNA of the CDR3: TGTGCCAGCACCCAACCCGGACAGAAAAACATTCAGTACTTC.